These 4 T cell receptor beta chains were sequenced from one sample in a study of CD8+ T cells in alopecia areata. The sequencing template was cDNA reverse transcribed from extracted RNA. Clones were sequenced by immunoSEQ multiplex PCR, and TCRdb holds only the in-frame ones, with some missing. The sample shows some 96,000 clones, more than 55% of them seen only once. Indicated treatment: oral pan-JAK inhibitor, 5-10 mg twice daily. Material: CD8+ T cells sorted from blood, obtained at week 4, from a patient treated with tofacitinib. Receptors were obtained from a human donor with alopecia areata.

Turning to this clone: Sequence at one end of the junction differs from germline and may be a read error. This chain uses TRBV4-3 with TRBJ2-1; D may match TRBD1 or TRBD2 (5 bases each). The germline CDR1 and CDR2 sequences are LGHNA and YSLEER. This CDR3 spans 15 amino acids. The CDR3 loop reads CASSHSAAGNNGQFF. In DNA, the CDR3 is TGCGCCAGCAGCCACTCAGCGGCAGGGAATAATGGGCAGTTCTTC.

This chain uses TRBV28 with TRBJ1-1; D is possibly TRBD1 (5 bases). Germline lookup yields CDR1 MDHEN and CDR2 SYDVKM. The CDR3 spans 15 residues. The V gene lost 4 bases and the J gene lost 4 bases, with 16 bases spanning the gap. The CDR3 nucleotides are TGTGCCAGCAGTTCTCGGAGAGTCAGGGTCACTGAAGCTTTCTTT. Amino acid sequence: CASSSRRVRVTEAFF.

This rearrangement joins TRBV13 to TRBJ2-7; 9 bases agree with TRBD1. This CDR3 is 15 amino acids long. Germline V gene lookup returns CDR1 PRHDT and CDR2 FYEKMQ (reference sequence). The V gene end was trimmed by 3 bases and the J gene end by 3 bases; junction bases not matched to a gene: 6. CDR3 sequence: CASSFQGQGDYEQYF. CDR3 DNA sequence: TGTGCCAGCAGCTTTCAGGGACAGGGTGACTACGAGCAGTACTTC. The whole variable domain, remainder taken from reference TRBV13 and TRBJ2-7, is AAGVIQSPRHLIKEKRETATLKCYPIPRHDTVYWYQQGPGQDPQFLISFYEKMQSDKGSIPDRFSAQQFSDYHSELNMSSLELGDSALYFCASSFQGQGDYEQYFGPGTRLTVT.

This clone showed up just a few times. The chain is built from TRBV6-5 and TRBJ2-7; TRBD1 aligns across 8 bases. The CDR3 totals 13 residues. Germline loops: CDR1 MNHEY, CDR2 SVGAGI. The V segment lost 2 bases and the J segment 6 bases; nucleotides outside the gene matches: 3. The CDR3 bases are TGTGCCAGCAGTTACGGCCAGGGGGCCGAGCAGTACTTC. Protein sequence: CASSYGQGAEQYF.